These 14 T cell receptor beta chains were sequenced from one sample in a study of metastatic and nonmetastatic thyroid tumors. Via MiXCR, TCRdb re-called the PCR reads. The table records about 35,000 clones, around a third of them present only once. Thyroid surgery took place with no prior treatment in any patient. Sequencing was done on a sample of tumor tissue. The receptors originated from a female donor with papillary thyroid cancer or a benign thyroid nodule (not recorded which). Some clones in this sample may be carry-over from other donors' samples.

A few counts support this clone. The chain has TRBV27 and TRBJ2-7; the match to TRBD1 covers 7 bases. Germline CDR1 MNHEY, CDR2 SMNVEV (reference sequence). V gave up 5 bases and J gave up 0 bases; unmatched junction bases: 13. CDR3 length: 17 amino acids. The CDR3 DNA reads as TGTGCCAGCAGTACCGACCCTACAGGGGCGAACTCCTACGAGCAGTACTTC. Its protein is CASSTDPTGANSYEQYF.

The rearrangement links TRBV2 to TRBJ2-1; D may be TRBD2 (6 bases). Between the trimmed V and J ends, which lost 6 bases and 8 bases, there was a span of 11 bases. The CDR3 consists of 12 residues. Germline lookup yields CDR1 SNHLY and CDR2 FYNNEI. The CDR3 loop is CASRRLVDEQFF. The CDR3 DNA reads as TGTGCCAGCAGGAGACTAGTCGATGAGCAGTTCTTC.

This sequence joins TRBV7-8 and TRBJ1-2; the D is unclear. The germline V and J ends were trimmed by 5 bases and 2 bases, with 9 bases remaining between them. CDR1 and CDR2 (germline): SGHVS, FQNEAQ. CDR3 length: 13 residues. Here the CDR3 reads CASSRGGNYGYTF. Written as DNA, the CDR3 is TGTGCCAGCAGCCGAGGAGGGAACTATGGCTACACCTTC.

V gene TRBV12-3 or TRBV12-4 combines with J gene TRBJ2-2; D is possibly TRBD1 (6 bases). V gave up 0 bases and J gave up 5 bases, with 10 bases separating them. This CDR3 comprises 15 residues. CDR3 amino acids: CASSLASGDTGELFF. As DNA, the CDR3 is TGTGCCAGCAGTTTAGCCTCAGGGGATACCGGGGAGCTGTTTTTT.

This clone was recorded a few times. CDR3 protein: CASSKGGGRTGELFF. The CDR3 DNA is TGTGCCAGCAGTAAGGGTGGAGGGCGCACCGGGGAGCTGTTTTTT. V and J are TRBV28 and TRBJ2-2, with D perhaps TRBD2 (6 bases). The CDR3 totals 15 residues. Germline V lookup: CDR1 MDHEN, CDR2 SYDVKM. Trimming shortened V by 5 bases and J by 4 bases, and 14 bases separated the two germline ends.

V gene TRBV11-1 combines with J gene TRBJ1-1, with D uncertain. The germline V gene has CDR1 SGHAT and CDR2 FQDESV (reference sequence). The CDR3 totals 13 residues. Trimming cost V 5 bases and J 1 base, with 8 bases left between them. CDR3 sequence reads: CASSLWANTEAFF. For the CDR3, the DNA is TGTGCCAGCAGCCTTTGGGCGAACACTGAAGCTTTCTTT.

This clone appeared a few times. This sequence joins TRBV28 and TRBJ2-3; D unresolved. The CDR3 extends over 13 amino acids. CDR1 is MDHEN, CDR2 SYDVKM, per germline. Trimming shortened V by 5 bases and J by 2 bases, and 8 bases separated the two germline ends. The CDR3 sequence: CASSTVLTDTQYF. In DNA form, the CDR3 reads TGTGCCAGCAGTACCGTACTCACAGATACGCAGTATTTT.

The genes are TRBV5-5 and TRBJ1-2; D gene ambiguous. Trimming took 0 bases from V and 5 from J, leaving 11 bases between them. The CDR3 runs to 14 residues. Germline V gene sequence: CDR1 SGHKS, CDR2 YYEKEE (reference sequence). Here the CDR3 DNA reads TGTGCCAGCAGCTTGGCTGGGGTCGGGTATGGCTACACCTTC. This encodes CASSLAGVGYGYTF.

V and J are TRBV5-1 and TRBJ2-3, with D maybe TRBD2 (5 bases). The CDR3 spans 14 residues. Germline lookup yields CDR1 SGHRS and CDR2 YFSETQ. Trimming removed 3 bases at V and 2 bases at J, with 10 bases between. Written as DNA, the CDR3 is TGCGCCAGCAGCTCAGGACTTCCCACAGATACGCAGTATTTT. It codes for CASSSGLPTDTQYF.

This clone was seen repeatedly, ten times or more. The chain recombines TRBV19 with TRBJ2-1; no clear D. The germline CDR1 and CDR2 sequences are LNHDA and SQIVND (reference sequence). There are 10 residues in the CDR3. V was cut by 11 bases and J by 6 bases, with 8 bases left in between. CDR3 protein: CASMGNEQFF. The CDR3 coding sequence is TGTGCCTCCATGGGCAATGAGCAGTTCTTC.

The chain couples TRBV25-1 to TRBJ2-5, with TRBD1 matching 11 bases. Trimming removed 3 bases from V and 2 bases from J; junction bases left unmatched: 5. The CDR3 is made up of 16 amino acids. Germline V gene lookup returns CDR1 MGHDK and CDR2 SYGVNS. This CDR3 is CASSDTDRGRQETQYF. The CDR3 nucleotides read TGTGCCAGCAGTGACACGGACAGGGGGCGACAAGAGACCCAGTACTTC.

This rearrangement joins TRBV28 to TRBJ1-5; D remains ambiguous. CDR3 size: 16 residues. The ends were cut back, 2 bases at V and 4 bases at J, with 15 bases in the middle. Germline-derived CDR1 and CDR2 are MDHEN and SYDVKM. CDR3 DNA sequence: TGTGCCAGCAGTTTAGTTTGGCAGTACAAAAATCAGCCCCAGCATTTT. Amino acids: CASSLVWQYKNQPQHF.

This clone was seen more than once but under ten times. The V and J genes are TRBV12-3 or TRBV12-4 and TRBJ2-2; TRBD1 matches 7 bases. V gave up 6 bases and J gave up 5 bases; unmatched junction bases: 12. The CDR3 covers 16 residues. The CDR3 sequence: CASRTRATGWTGELFF. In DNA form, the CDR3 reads TGTGCCAGCAGGACCCGAGCGACAGGGTGGACCGGGGAGCTGTTTTTT.

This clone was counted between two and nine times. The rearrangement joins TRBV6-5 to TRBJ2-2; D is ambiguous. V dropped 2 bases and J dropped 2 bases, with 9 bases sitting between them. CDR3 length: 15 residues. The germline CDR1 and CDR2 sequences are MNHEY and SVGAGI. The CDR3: CASSYALGNTGELFF. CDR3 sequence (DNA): TGTGCCAGCAGTTACGCCCTAGGCAACACCGGGGAGCTGTTTTTT.